A single sample is the source of the 26 T cell receptor beta chains below, sequenced in a study of cytomegalovirus exposure and HLA in healthy donors. Clones were sequenced by immunoSEQ multiplex PCR, and TCRdb holds only the in-frame ones, with some missing. Among about 240,000 clones listed, around nine tenths were seen once. The sequencing sample was made of PBMCs. All receptors derive from a man between 18 and 35 years old in good health and CMV-seronegative.

The rearrangement links TRBV7-2 to TRBJ2-2; unclear D gene. Germline V gives CDR1 SGHTA, CDR2 FQGNSA. Trimming pared 0 bases from V and 4 bases from J, leaving 9 bases between. This CDR3 is 15 amino acids long. CDR3 DNA sequence: TGTGCCAGCAGCTTAGCTGCGCGTTCCACCGGGGAGCTGTTTTTT. Encoded protein: CASSLAARSTGELFF.

This sequence joins TRBV4-3 and TRBJ2-1; the D gene is possibly TRBD2 (6 bases). V gave up 0 bases and J gave up 11 bases, with 14 bases separating them. Germline V CDR1 and CDR2: LGHNA, YSLEER. The CDR3 runs to 14 residues. The chain's CDR3 is CASSQDPGLIKQFF. CDR3 DNA sequence: TGCGCCAGCAGCCAAGATCCGGGACTCATAAAGCAGTTCTTC.

The V call is TRBV28, the J call TRBJ1-3; TRBD1 agrees at 10 bases. Trimming took 5 bases from V and 0 from J; bases not matched to a gene: 13. Germline V gene data show CDR1 as MDHEN and CDR2 as SYDVKM. This CDR3 has 19 residues. CDR3 in amino acids: CASSPVPGQGKGSGNTIYF. The CDR3 coding sequence is TGTGCCAGCAGTCCAGTCCCGGGACAGGGGAAGGGCTCTGGAAACACCATATATTTT.

This clone was observed a handful of times. The J gene is TRBJ2-3, the V gene TRBV5-4; 7 bases are shared with TRBD2. The CDR3 has 13 amino acids. Germline CDR1 is SGHNT and CDR2 is YYREEE (reference sequence). V dropped 4 bases and J dropped 6; count of bases not matched to a gene: 5. CDR3 amino acids: CASSETSSDTQYF. The CDR3 bases are TGTGCCAGCAGCGAGACTAGCTCCGATACGCAGTATTTT.

This clone showed up just once. This chain connects TRBV11-2 to TRBJ2-3, with D perhaps TRBD2 (6 bases). Trimming shortened V by 5 bases and J by 4 bases, and 19 bases separated the two germline ends. Germline V gene sequence: CDR1 SGHAT, CDR2 FQNNGV. The CDR3 is 16 residues long. This CDR3 is CASSPRRGGAADTQYF. The CDR3 nucleotides read TGTGCCAGCAGCCCCCGGAGGGGCGGGGCGGCAGATACGCAGTATTTT. Using reference TRBV11-2 and TRBJ2-3 for the parts outside the CDR3, the full variable domain is EAGVAQSPRYKIIEKRQSVAFWCNPISGHATLYWYQQILGQGPKLLIQFQNNGVVDDSQLPKDRFSAERLKGVDSTLKIQPAKLEDSAVYLCASSPRRGGAADTQYFGPGTRLTVL.

In DNA, the CDR3 is TGTGCCAGCAGCTTGGACGGACTAGCGGGGGGGTCATTTACAGATACGCAGTATTTT. Protein: CASSLDGLAGGSFTDTQYF. The V and J genes are TRBV5-6 and TRBJ2-3; the match to TRBD2 covers 15 bases. With V trimmed by 0 bases and J by 3 bases, 8 bases remained unmatched. The germline CDR1 and CDR2 sequences are SGHDT and YYEEEE. The length of the CDR3 is 19 residues.

The DNA for the CDR3 is TGTGCCAGCAGGGGGGCGCGGGTCAACGTCCTGACTTTC. Protein: CASRGARVNVLTF. The chain couples TRBV6-1 to TRBJ2-6, with D maybe TRBD1 (6 bases). This CDR3 has 13 residues. V shed 6 bases and J shed 9 bases, with 12 bases lying between them. Looked up from germline, CDR1 is MNHNS and CDR2 is SASEGT.

The chain combines TRBV2 with TRBJ2-2; D gene unclear. Germline values: CDR1 SNHLY, CDR2 FYNNEI. This CDR3 region has 10 residues. Trimming pared 7 bases from V and 9 bases from J, leaving 6 bases between. The chain's CDR3 is CASKLRELFF. The CDR3 region has the DNA TGTGCCAGCAAACTTAGGGAGCTGTTTTTT.

V is TRBV7-2 and J is TRBJ2-1, with no clear D. Germline CDR1 and CDR2: SGHTA and FQGNSA. With 5 bases removed from V and 9 bases from J, the gap between germline ends came to 11 bases. The CDR3 consists of 12 residues. The CDR3 loop reads CASSISLSEQFF. The CDR3 nucleotides read TGTGCCAGCAGCATATCCCTGAGTGAGCAGTTCTTC.

This clone has just a few counts. Within the sample, other DNA sequences also encode this same CDR3. This chain links TRBV7-8 with TRBJ1-6; 10 positions match TRBD1. V lost 5 bases and J lost 8; bases outside the gene matches: 6. Germline CDR1 SGHVS, CDR2 FQNEAQ. The CDR3 spans 15 residues. The CDR3 DNA reads TGTGCCAGCAGCCCATCAGGGACAGGGGATTCACCCCTCCACTTT. Amino acids: CASSPSGTGDSPLHF.

This chain connects TRBV7-3 to TRBJ2-7, with a tentative D call TRBD2 (5 bases). There are 15 residues in the CDR3. Trimming removed 5 bases from V and 0 bases from J, with 14 bases in between. Germline values: CDR1 SGHTA, CDR2 FQGTGA. Here the CDR3 DNA reads TGTGCCAGCAGCCTTGGGAGTTATTACTCCTACGAGCAGTACTTC. It codes for CASSLGSYYSYEQYF.

The chain has TRBV9 and TRBJ2-1; D possibly corresponds to TRBD1 (7 bases). The CDR3 spans 15 residues. Germline V gives CDR1 SGDLS, CDR2 YYNGEE. V lost 0 bases and J lost 6, with 13 bases in between. The CDR3 DNA follows: TGTGCCAGCAGCGTAGCAGGGGGGTCTTTCAATGAGCAGTTCTTC. This codes for CASSVAGGSFNEQFF.

This clone was seen just once. V gene TRBV10-1 combines with J gene TRBJ2-2; 7 nucleotides agree with TRBD2. Trimming cost V 2 bases and J 5 bases; bases outside gene matches: 5. The CDR3 runs 15 residues. Germline CDR1 reads WNHNN; CDR2 reads SYGVQD (reference sequence). For the CDR3, the DNA is TGCGCCAGCAGTGAGGGGTCGGGGGGAACCGGGGAGCTGTTTTTT. It encodes CASSEGSGGTGELFF.

The chain is built from TRBV9 and TRBJ2-5; 9 nucleotides match TRBD2. V lost 1 base and J lost 5; bases outside the gene matches: 3. There are 14 residues in the CDR3. The germline V gene has CDR1 SGDLS and CDR2 YYNGEE. CDR3 DNA sequence: TGTGCCAGCAGCGTACGGAGCGGGAGGGAGACCCAGTACTTC. This codes for CASSVRSGRETQYF.

CDR3 amino acids: CASSPRTGGEGYTF. The CDR3 bases are TGTGCCAGCAGTCCACGGACAGGAGGGGAAGGCTACACCTTC. This chain uses TRBV27 with TRBJ1-2, with 7 nucleotides matching TRBD1. This CDR3 spans 14 amino acids. Germline V gives CDR1 MNHEY, CDR2 SMNVEV (reference sequence). V dropped 5 bases and J dropped 8; count of bases not matched to a gene: 11.

V and J are TRBV5-5 and TRBJ2-7; TRBD2 is a possible D gene (5 bases). The CDR3 has 12 residues. V gave up 4 bases and J gave up 7 bases, with 12 bases separating them. Looked up from germline, CDR1 is SGHKS and CDR2 is YYEKEE (reference sequence). This CDR3 reads CASSPSGDEQYF. The CDR3 DNA is TGTGCCAGCAGCCCCTCCGGGGATGAGCAGTACTTC.

The table lists this clone with a count of one. J is TRBJ2-1 and V is TRBV5-4; 8 nucleotides line up with TRBD2. Per germline, CDR1 SGHNT and CDR2 YYREEE (reference sequence). This CDR3 is built from 19 residues. V lost 0 bases, J lost 5 bases, and 16 bases stayed unmatched. CDR3 nucleotide sequence: TGTGCCAGCAGCTTGGGCGTCGGGAGGGCGGGAGCCGCGGACAATGAGCAGTTCTTC. It yields the protein CASSLGVGRAGAADNEQFF.

The chain employs TRBV7-9 and TRBJ2-7; no clear D. Trimming cost V 5 bases and J 1 base, with 12 bases left between them. Germline V gives CDR1 SEHNR, CDR2 FQNEAQ (reference sequence). The CDR3 runs 14 residues. This chain's CDR3 is CASSRKLVSYEQYF. The CDR3 DNA reads TGTGCCAGCAGCAGAAAACTCGTTTCCTACGAGCAGTACTTC.

A few counts support this clone. Other nucleotide sequences from this sample produce the same CDR3. This rearrangement joins TRBV7-2 to TRBJ2-7, with TRBD2 as a possible D gene (6 bases). The CDR3 extends over 14 amino acids. Germline loops: CDR1 SGHTA, CDR2 FQGNSA. Trimming cost V 4 bases and J 0 bases, with 10 bases left between them. This chain's CDR3 is CASSSSGSSYEQYF. In DNA form, the CDR3 reads TGTGCCAGCAGCTCGTCCGGGAGCTCCTACGAGCAGTACTTC. Full variable domain (remainder filled in from reference TRBV7-2 and TRBJ2-7): GAGVSQSPSNKVTEKGKDVELRCDPISGHTALYWYRQSLGQGLEFLIYFQGNSAPDKSGLPSDRFSAERTGGSVSTLTIQRTQQEDSAVYLCASSSSGSSYEQYFGPGTRLTVT.

This chain links TRBV28 with TRBJ1-5; D gene ambiguous. This CDR3 has 15 residues. Germline values: CDR1 MDHEN, CDR2 SYDVKM. V was trimmed by 6 bases and J by 7 bases, leaving 19 bases between them. CDR3 DNA: TGTGCCAGCAGCCCTAGCGTGCGGTGGGAGCAGCCCCAGCATTTT. Protein: CASSPSVRWEQPQHF.

This clone has just a few counts. This chain links TRBV9 with TRBJ2-5, with 7 bases lining up with TRBD1. Looked up from germline, CDR1 is SGDLS and CDR2 is YYNGEE. J gave up 4 bases and V 6 bases, and 6 bases lay outside the gene matches. The CDR3 length is 13 residues. For the CDR3, the DNA is TGTGCCAGCACACCAGGGGACAGAGAGACCCAGTACTTC. This gives the protein CASTPGDRETQYF.

CDR3 nucleotides: TGTGCCAGCAGTTTATCTGTGGACCGGGGGGAAAAACTGTTTTTT. This sequence encodes CASSLSVDRGEKLFF. The V gene is TRBV27, the J gene TRBJ1-4; D is perhaps TRBD1 (5 bases). The V end was cut by 0 bases, the J end by 8 bases, with 13 bases between. The CDR3 has 15 amino acids. Germline CDR1 is MNHEY and CDR2 is SMNVEV (reference sequence).

The genes are TRBV10-2 and TRBJ2-7, with D possibly TRBD2 on 7 matching bases. CDR3 length: 14 residues. CDR1 is WSHSY, CDR2 SAAADI, per germline. V dropped 4 bases and J dropped 4 bases, with 14 bases sitting between them. The CDR3 loop is CASSGAGARYEQYF. The DNA for the CDR3 is TGCGCCAGCAGTGGCGCGGGGGCTAGGTACGAGCAGTACTTC.

The V gene is TRBV6-5, the J gene TRBJ2-4, with D tentatively TRBD2 (5 bases). Trimming removed 7 bases from V and 7 bases from J, with 20 bases in between. The CDR3 is 15 amino acids. Germline V lookup: CDR1 MNHEY, CDR2 SVGAGI. CDR3 bases: TGTGCCAGCAAACCGAGTGGGAGCGGCCTTAACATTCAGTACTTC. As protein: CASKPSGSGLNIQYF.

The chain joins TRBV7-9 to TRBJ1-2, with D possibly being TRBD1 (5 bases). Germline loops: CDR1 SEHNR, CDR2 FQNEAQ (reference sequence). V lost 6 bases to trimming and J lost 2 bases, with 10 bases between them. The CDR3 runs 13 residues. The CDR3 bases are TGTGCCAGCAGGCCGACAGAGAACTATGGCTACACCTTC. Translated: CASRPTENYGYTF.

The chain uses TRBV5-1 and TRBJ1-1, with 7 bases that match TRBD1. Germline CDR1 is SGHRS and CDR2 is YFSETQ. The CDR3 totals 15 residues. Trimming took 2 bases from V and 0 from J; bases not matched to a gene: 4. The CDR3 DNA reads as TGCGCCAGCAGCTTTGACGGACAGGTGAACACTGAAGCTTTCTTT. Its translation is CASSFDGQVNTEAFF.